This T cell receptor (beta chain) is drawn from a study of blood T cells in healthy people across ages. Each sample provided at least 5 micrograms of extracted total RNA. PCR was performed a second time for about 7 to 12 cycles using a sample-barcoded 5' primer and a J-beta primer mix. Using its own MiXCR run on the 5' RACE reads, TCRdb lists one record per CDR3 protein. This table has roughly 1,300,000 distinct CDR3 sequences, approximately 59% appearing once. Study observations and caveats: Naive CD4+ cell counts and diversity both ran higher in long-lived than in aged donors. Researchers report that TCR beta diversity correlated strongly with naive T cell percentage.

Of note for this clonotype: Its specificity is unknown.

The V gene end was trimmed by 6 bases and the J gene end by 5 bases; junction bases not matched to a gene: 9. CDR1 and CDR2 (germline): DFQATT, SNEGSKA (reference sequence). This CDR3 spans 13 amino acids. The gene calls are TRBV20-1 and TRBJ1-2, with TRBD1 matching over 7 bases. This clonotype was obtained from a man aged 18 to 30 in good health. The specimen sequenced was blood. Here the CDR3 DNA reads TGCAGTGCCCCCCGGACAGGAGGGTATGGCTACACCTTC. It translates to CSAPRTGGYGYTF.